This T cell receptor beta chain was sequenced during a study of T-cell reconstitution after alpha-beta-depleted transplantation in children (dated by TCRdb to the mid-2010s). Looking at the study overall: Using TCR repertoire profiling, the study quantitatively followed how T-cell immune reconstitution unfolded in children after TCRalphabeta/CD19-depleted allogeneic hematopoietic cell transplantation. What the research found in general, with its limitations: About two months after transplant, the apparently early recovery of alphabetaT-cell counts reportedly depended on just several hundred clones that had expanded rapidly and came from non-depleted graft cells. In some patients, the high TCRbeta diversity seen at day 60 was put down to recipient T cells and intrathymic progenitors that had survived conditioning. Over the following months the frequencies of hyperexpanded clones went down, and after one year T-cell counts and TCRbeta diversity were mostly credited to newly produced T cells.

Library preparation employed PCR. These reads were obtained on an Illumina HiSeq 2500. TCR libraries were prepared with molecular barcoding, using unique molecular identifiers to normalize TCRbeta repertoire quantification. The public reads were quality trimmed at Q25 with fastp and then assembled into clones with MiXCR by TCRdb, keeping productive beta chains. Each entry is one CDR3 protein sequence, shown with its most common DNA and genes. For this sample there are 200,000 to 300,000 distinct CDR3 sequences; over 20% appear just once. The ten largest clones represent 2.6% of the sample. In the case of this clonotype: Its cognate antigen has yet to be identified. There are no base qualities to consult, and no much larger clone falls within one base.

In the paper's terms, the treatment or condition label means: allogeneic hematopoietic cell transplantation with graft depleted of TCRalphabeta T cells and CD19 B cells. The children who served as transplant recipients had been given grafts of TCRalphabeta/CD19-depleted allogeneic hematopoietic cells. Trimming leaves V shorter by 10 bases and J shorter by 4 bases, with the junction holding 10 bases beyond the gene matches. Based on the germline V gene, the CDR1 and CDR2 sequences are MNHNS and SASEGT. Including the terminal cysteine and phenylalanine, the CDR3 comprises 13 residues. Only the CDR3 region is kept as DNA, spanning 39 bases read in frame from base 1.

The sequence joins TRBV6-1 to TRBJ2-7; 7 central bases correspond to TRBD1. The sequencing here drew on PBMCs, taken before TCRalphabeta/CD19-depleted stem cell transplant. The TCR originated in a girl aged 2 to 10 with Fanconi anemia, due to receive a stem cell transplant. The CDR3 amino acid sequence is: CATSHLQGYEQYF. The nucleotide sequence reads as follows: TGTGCCACATCACATTTACAGGGGTACGAGCAGTACTTC.